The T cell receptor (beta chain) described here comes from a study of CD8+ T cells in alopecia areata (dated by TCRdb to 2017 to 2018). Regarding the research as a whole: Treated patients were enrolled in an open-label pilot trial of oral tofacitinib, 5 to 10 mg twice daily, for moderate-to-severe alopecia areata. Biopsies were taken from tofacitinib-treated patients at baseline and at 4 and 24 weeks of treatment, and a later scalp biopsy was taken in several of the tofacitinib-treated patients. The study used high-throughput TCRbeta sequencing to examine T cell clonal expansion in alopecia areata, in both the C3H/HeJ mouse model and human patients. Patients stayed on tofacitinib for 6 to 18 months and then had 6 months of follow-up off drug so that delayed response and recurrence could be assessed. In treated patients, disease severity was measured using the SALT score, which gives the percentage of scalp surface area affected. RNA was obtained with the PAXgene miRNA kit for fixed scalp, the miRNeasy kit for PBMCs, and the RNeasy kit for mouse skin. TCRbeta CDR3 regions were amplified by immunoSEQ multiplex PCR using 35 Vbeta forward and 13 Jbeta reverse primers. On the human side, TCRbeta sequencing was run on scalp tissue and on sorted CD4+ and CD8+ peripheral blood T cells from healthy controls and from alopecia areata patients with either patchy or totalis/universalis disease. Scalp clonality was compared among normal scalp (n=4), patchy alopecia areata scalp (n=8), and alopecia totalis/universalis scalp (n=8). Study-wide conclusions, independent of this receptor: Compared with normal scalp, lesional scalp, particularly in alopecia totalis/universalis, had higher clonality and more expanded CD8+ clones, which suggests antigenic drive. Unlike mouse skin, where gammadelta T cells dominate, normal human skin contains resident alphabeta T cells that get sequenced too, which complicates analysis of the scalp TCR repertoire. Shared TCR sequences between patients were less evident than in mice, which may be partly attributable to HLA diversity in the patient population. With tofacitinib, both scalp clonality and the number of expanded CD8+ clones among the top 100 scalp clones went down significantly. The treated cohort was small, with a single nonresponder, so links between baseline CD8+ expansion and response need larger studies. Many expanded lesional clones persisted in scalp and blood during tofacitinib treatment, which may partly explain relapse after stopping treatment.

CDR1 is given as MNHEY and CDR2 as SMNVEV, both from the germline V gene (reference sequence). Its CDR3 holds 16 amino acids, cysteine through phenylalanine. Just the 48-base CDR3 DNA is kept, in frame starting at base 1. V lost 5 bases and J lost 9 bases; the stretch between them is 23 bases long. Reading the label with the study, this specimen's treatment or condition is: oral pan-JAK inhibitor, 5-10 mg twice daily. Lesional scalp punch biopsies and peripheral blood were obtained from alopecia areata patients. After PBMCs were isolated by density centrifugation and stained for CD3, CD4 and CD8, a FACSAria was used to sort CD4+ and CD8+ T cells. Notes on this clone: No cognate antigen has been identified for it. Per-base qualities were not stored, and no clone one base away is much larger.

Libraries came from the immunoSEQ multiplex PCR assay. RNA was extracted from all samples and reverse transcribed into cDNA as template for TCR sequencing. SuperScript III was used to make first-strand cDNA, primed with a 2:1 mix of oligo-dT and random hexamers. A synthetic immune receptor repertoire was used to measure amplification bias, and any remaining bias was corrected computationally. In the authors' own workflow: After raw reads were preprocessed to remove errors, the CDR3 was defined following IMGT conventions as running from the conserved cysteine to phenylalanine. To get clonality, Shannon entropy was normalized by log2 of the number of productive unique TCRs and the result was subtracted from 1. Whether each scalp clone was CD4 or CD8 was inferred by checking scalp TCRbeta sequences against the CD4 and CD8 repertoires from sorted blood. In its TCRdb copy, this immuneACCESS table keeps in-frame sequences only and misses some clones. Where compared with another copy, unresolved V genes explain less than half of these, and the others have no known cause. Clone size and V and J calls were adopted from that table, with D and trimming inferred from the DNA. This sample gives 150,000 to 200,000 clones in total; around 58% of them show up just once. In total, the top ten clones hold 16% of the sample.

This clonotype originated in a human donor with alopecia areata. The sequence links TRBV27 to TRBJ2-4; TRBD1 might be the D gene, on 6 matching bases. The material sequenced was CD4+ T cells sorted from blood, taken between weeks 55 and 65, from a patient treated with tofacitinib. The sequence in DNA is TGTGCCAGCAGTCCGGAGGACAGCTCGCGGCGAAGCATTCAGTACTTC. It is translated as CASSPEDSSRRSIQYF.